This entry features one TCR beta chain sequence. The antigen is unknown. Produced via immunoSEQ multiplex PCR; TCRdb's table is partial and in-frame only. The table includes a few hundred thousand clones, roughly 91% detected once. These data originate in a study of cytomegalovirus exposure and HLA in healthy donors. Overall study results and limits: The study listed approximately 170 cytomegalovirus-associated TCR beta chains.

Between the trimmed V and J ends, which lost 2 bases and 6 bases, there was a span of 11 bases. This CDR3 is 13 amino acids long. Germline V lookup: CDR1 KGHSH, CDR2 LQKENI. Sequencing was carried out using PBMCs. The receptor was derived from a woman aged 30 to 39 in good health and CMV-seronegative. V gene TRBV18 combines with J gene TRBJ2-7, with a tentative D call TRBD1 (5 bases). The CDR3 sequence: CASSPSQTAEQYF. The CDR3 DNA sequence: TGTGCCAGCTCACCAAGTCAGACAGCCGAGCAGTACTTC.